Shown below are 13 T cell receptor beta chains from a single sample sequenced in a study of blood T cells in healthy people across ages. Then a second PCR, running roughly 7 to 12 cycles, was carried out with a sample-barcoded 5' primer and a J-beta primer mix. MiXCR, run by TCRdb on the 5' RACE reads, gives a single entry per CDR3 protein. The table records approximately 850,000 distinct CDR3 sequences, 58% of them present only once. The specimen was blood. Receptors originate from a man aged 25 to 40 in good health.

The V and J genes are TRBV10-3 and TRBJ1-2; D remains unclear. The CDR3 contains 13 residues. Trimming cost V 4 bases and J 8 bases, with 14 bases left between them. Germline-derived CDR1 and CDR2 are ENHRY and SYGVKD. CDR3: CAISGPNSDGYTF. The CDR3 bases are TGTGCCATCAGTGGGCCCAACTCCGACGGCTACACCTTC.

The genes are TRBV6-6 and TRBJ2-7, with 11 bases aligning to TRBD1. Germline CDR1 MNHNY, CDR2 SVGAGI (reference sequence). This CDR3 comprises 14 residues. V shed 3 bases and J 6 bases; nucleotides not matched to a gene: 4. CDR3 sequence reads: CASSYPGQGGEQYF. CDR3 DNA sequence: TGTGCCAGCAGTTATCCGGGACAGGGGGGCGAGCAGTACTTC.

This clonotype occurred once. The CDR3 DNA reads as TGTGCCAGCAGCGGCCGGGAGGGAGACGTTGGCGGGGAGCAGTACTTC. As protein: CASSGREGDVGGEQYF. V gene TRBV9 combines with J gene TRBJ2-7; 8 bases agree with TRBD2. The CDR3 consists of 16 residues. Germline V gene sequence: CDR1 SGDLS, CDR2 YYNGEE. The trim removed 3 bases at V and 7 bases at J, leaving 15 bases unmatched.

The chain's CDR3 is CASSPQIANEQFF. The CDR3 nucleotides are TGTGCCAGCAGCCCCCAAATAGCCAATGAGCAGTTCTTC. The chain combines TRBV7-8 with TRBJ2-1; D call uncertain. The CDR3 length is 13 residues. V lost 5 bases, J lost 6 bases, and 11 bases lay in between. The germline V gene encodes CDR1 SGHVS and CDR2 FQNEAQ.

The chain combines TRBV4-1 with TRBJ2-5; D tentatively fits TRBD1 or TRBD2 (5 bases each). Germline V CDR1 and CDR2: MGHRA, YSYEKL. The CDR3 loop spans 14 amino acids. Trimming took 4 bases from V and 5 from J, leaving 14 bases between them. CDR3 region: CASSPDGGTETQYF. The CDR3 DNA reads TGCGCCAGCAGCCCGGATGGGGGAACCGAGACCCAGTACTTC.

This clonotype was seen once. The chain uses TRBV29-1 and TRBJ2-1; either TRBD1 or TRBD2 may supply D (6 bases each). The DNA matches TRBJ2-7 better at its end, which makes the J call doubtful. This CDR3 region has 14 residues. From germline, CDR1 is SQVTM and CDR2 ANQGSEA. CDR3 DNA: TGCAGCGTTGTCGGTACGGGGGCCTACAATGAGCAGTACTTC. Translated, it gives CSVVGTGAYNEQYF.

This clonotype appeared a few times. The V call is TRBV7-2, the J call TRBJ2-5, with no clear D. Trimming took 5 bases from V and 5 from J, leaving 12 bases between them. CDR3 length: 13 residues. Per the germline V gene, CDR1 is SGHTA and CDR2 is FQGNSA. CDR3 sequence: CASSPQVPETQYF. For the CDR3, the DNA is TGTGCCAGCAGCCCCCAGGTTCCCGAGACCCAGTACTTC.

The rearrangement links TRBV12-3 or TRBV12-4 to TRBJ2-4, with D perhaps assigned TRBD1 or TRBD2 (5 bases each). The V end was cut by 6 bases, the J end by 13 bases, with 22 bases between. This CDR3 is 14 amino acids long. CDR3 nucleotide sequence: TGTGCCAGCAGCCCTTGGGGACGAGGCAATGAGCAGTACTTC. It yields the protein CASSPWGRGNEQYF.

This clonotype was seen a handful of times. The V gene is TRBV7-2, the J gene TRBJ2-3; maybe TRBD2 (6 bases). V dropped 6 bases and J dropped 12 bases, with 22 bases sitting between them. The CDR3 spans 14 residues. Germline V gene data show CDR1 as SGHTA and CDR2 as FQGNSA. The CDR3 loop is CASSAPGLLPGQYF. For the CDR3, the DNA is TGTGCCAGCAGTGCACCGGGACTCCTCCCCGGCCAGTATTTT. The whole variable domain, remainder taken from reference TRBV7-2 and TRBJ2-3, is GAGVSQSPSNKVTEKGKDVELRCDPISGHTALYWYRQSLGQGLEFLIYFQGNSAPDKSGLPSDRFSAERTGGSVSTLTIQRTQQEDSAVYLCASSAPGLLPGQYFGPGTRLTVL.

The genes are TRBV7-9 and TRBJ2-5; maybe TRBD1 (5 bases). The closer fit of TRBJ2-7 to the DNA end suggests the J call may be wrong. Germline-derived CDR1 and CDR2 are SEHNR and FQNEAQ (reference sequence). The CDR3 consists of 12 residues. The CDR3 spells CASNDWGDEQYF. For the CDR3, the DNA is TGTGCCAGCAACGACTGGGGCGACGAGCAGTACTTC.

This chain uses TRBV28 with TRBJ2-1; D not certain. Germline CDR1 reads MDHEN; CDR2 reads SYDVKM. V shed 4 bases and J shed 13 bases, with 26 bases lying between them. The CDR3 runs to 16 residues. The CDR3 DNA reads as TGTGCCAGCAGTTCCGGACCGACTCCTACAATGAGCATCCAGTTCTTC. This gives the protein CASSSGPTPTMSIQFF.

This chain uses TRBV11-2 with TRBJ2-1; D not certain. This CDR3 has 15 amino acids. Germline V CDR1 and CDR2: SGHAT, FQNNGV. V was clipped by 3 bases and J by 6 bases, with 15 bases between them. Here the CDR3 DNA reads TGTGCCAGCAGCTTGGCTCTACCCTCTTCCAATGAGCAGTTCTTC. This translates into CASSLALPSSNEQFF. Drawing the rest from reference TRBV11-2 and TRBJ2-1, the complete variable domain is EAGVAQSPRYKIIEKRQSVAFWCNPISGHATLYWYQQILGQGPKLLIQFQNNGVVDDSQLPKDRFSAERLKGVDSTLKIQPAKLEDSAVYLCASSLALPSSNEQFFGPGTRLTVL.

J is TRBJ2-7 and V is TRBV6-2 or TRBV6-3; D gene unclear. This CDR3 is 13 amino acids long. Looked up from germline, CDR1 is MNHEY and CDR2 is SVGEGT. With 2 bases removed from V and 5 bases from J, the gap between germline ends came to 10 bases. The CDR3 loop reads CASSYVRPNEQYF. The CDR3 DNA follows: TGTGCCAGCAGTTACGTACGGCCGAACGAGCAGTACTTC.